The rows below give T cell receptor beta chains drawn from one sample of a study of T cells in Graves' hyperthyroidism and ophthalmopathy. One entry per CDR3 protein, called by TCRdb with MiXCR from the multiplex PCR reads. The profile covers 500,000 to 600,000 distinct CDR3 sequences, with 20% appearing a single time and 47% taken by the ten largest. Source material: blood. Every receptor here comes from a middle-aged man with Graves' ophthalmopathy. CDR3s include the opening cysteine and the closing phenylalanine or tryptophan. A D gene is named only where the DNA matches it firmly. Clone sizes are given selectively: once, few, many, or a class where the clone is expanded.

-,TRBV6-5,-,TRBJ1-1,TGTGCCAGCAGTTACAAGGGGCGGAACACTGAAGCTTTCTTT,CASSYKGRNTEAFF
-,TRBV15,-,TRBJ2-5,TGTGCCACCAGCAGAGATCCGGCAGGGGGGGCCCAGTACTTC,CATSRDPAGGAQYF
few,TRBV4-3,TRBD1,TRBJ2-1,TGCGCCAGCAGCCAAGAAGGGACAGGGAACAATGAGCAGTTCTTC,CASSQEGTGNNEQFF
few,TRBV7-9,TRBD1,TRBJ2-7,TGTGCCAGCAGCCCCCTCGGACAGGGGGCTTGGTACGAGCAGTACTTC,CASSPLGQGAWYEQYF
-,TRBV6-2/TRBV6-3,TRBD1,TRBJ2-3,TGTGCCACCGCTACCGGGACAGGGGTAGATACGCAGTATTTT,CATATGTGVDTQYF
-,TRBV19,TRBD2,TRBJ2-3,TGTGCCAGTAGCCGGGGGGAGAGCACAGATACGCAGTATTTT,CASSRGESTDTQYF
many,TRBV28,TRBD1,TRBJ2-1,TGTGCCAGCAGTGAGACAGGGGGCTTTTACATTGAGCAGTTCTTC,CASSETGGFYIEQFF
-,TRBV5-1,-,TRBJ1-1,TGCGCCAGCAGCTTGGGCTTCGGGCCGAGGGCTTTCTTT,CASSLGFGPRAFF
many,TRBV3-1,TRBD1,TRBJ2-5,TGTGCCATCGGAGGTCGGACAGGGGCGACCCAGTACTTC,CAIGGRTGATQYF
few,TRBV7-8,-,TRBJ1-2,TGTGCCAGCAGCTTAGCCCCAGGCTATGGCTACACCTTC,CASSLAPGYGYTF
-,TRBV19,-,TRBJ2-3,TGTGCCAGCTCGACTAACATTCGGACAGATACGCAGTATTTT,CASSTNIRTDTQYF
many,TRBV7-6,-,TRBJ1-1,TGTGCCAGCAGCTCCGTTGACTCGAACACTGAAGCTTTCTTT,CASSSVDSNTEAFF
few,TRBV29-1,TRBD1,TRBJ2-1,TGCAGCGTTGAATGGCCCATACAGGGGGCAAATGAGCAGTTCTTC,CSVEWPIQGANEQFF
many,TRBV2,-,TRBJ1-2,TGTGCCAGCAGTGAACCCAGGGGCGCGCTATCCGGGCGTGGCTACACCTTC,CASSEPRGALSGRGYTF
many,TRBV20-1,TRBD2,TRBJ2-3,TGCAGTGCTAGCTTTCTAGCGGGGAGCACAGATACGCAGTATTTT,CSASFLAGSTDTQYF
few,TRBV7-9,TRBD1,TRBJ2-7,TGTGCCAGCAGCTTGGTGTTTAAGGCATCCGGGACAGACGCTTGGGGAGAGCAGTACTTC,CASSLVFKASGTDAWGEQYF
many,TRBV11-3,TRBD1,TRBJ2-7,TGTGCCAGCAGCTCGGGGACAGGAAGGGGCGAGCAGTACTTC,CASSSGTGRGEQYF
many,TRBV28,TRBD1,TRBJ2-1,TGTGCCAGCAGTCCCGGGACAGGTCACTACAATGAGCAGTTCTTC,CASSPGTGHYNEQFF
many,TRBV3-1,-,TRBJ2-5,TGTGCCAGCAGCCGCCCTCCGGGGCAAGAGACCCAGTACTTC,CASSRPPGQETQYF
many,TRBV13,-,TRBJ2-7,TGTGCCAGCAGCGCCACTGGGCGCTACGAGCAGTACTTC,CASSATGRYEQYF
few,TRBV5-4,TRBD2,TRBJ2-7,TGTGCCAGCAGCGGCATGCCCGGGACTAGCGGCGTCCTTCTGAGCTCCTACGAGCAGTACTTC,CASSGMPGTSGVLLSSYEQYF
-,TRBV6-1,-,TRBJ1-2,TGTGCCAGCAAGTCCCCCGGTGGCTACACCTTC,CASKSPGGYTF
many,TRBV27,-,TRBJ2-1,TGTGCCAGCAGTTCGGCGTTAGGAAAGGGAAGGTCCTACAATGAGCAGTTCTTC,CASSSALGKGRSYNEQFF
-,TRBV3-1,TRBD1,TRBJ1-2,TGTGCCAGCAGCCAGACAGGGGGCGACGGCTACACCTTC,CASSQTGGDGYTF
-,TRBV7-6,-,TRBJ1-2,TGTGCCAGCAGCCCCACGCCAACGGACACGGACTATGGCTACACCTTC,CASSPTPTDTDYGYTF
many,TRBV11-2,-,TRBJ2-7,TGTGCCAGCAGCTTAGGGGGCTCGACCTACGAGCAGTACTTC,CASSLGGSTYEQYF
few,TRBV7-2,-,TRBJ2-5,TGTGCCAGCAGCTTACTTAACTACATCGAGACCCAGTACTTC,CASSLLNYIETQYF
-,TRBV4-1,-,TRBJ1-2,TGCGCCAGCAGCCAAGCTCCGCGAACTAACTATGGCTACACCTTC,CASSQAPRTNYGYTF
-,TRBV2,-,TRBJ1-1,TGTGCCAGCAGTTTTGGACAGACAACTGAAGCTTTCTTT,CASSFGQTTEAFF
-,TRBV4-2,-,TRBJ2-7,TGTGCCAGCAGCCAAACAGGGCGTGAGCAGTACTTC,CASSQTGREQYF
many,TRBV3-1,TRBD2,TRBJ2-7,TGTGCCAGCAGCCCCTCGACTAGCCGTAGCGAGCAGTACTTC,CASSPSTSRSEQYF